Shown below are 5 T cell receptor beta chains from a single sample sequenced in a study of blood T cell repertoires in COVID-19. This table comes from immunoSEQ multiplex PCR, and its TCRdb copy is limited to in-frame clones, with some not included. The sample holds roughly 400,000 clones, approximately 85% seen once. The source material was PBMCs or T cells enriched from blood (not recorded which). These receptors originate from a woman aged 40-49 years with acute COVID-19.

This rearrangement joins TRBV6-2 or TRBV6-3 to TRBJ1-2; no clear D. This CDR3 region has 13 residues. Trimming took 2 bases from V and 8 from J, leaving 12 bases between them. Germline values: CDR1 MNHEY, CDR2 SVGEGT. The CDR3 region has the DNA TGTGCCAGCAGTTACGGGGTAGCGGCCGGCTACACCTTC. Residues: CASSYGVAAGYTF.

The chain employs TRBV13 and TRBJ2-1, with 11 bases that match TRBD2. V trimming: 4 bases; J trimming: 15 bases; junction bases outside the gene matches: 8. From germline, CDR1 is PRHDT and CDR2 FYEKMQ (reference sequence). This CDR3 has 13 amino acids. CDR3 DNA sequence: TGTGCCAGCAGCTCGATAGCGGGGGGGCCAAGGTTCTTC. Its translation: CASSSIAGGPRFF.

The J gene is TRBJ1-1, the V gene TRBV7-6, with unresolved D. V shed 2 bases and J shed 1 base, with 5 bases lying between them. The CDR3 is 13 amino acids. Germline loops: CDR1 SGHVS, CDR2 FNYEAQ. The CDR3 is CASSLQENTEAFF. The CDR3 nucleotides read TGTGCCAGCAGCTTACAGGAGAACACTGAAGCTTTCTTT.

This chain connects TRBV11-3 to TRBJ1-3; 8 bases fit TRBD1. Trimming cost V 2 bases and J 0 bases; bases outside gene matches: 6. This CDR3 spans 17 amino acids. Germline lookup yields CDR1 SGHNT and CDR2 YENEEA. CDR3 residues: CASSLYGQGNSGNTIYF. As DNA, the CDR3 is TGTGCCAGCAGCTTATACGGACAGGGAAACTCTGGAAACACCATATATTTT.

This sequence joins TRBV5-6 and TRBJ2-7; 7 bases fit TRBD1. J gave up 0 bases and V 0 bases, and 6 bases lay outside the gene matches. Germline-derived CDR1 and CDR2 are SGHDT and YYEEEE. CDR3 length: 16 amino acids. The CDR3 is CASSLGTGDGSYEQYF. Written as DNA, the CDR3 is TGTGCCAGCAGCTTGGGCACAGGGGACGGCTCCTACGAGCAGTACTTC.